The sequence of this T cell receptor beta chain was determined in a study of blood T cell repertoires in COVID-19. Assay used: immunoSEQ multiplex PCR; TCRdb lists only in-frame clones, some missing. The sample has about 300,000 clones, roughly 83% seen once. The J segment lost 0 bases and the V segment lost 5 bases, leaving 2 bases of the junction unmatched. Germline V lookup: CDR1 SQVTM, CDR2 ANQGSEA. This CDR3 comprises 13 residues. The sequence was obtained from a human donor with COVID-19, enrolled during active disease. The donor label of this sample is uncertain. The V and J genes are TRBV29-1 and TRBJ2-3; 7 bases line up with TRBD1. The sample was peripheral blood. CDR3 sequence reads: CSVLTGSTDTQYF. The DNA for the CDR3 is TGCAGCGTTCTGACAGGGAGCACAGATACGCAGTATTTT.